Below are 17 T cell receptor beta chains sequenced from a single sample in a study of Ad26.COV2.S vaccination and SARS-CoV-2 variants. Treatment denoted: over 15 received Ad26.COV2.S at low or high dose, single or two shots; a few received placebo; per-sample allocation not given. Day 63 following the first vaccine or placebo injection was when the samples were taken. Repertoires were generated with immunoSEQ multiplex PCR, while TCRdb's copy carries only in-frame clones and drops some. The repertoire has under 550,000 clones, about 93% of them found once; the top ten carry 12%. The source material was peripheral blood, sampled in a trial of Ad26.COV2.S vaccine versus placebo. Receptor source: a person aged 18-65 years who received the Ad26.COV2.S COVID-19 vaccine or a placebo.

The J gene is TRBJ1-1, the V gene TRBV4-3, with TRBD1 as a possible D gene (6 bases). CDR3 length equals 15 residues. V was shortened by 0 bases and J by 4 bases, with 12 bases between the two germline ends. The germline V gene has CDR1 LGHNA and CDR2 YSLEER. The CDR3 reads CASSQDGGRGTEAFF. CDR3 nucleotide sequence: TGCGCCAGCAGCCAAGACGGGGGGCGAGGCACTGAAGCTTTCTTT.

The chain couples TRBV2 to TRBJ2-1; D uncertain. From germline, CDR1 is SNHLY and CDR2 FYNNEI. Trimming pared 6 bases from V and 0 bases from J, leaving 12 bases between. This CDR3 spans 15 amino acids. Here the CDR3 DNA reads TGTGCCAGCAGAATAGACGGAAGCTCCTACAATGAGCAGTTCTTC. It encodes CASRIDGSSYNEQFF.

The CDR3 sequence is CASSTAGSSYNEQFF. The CDR3 bases are TGTGCCAGCAGCACCGCAGGGAGCTCCTACAATGAGCAGTTCTTC. This rearrangement joins TRBV9 to TRBJ2-1, with D perhaps assigned TRBD1 or TRBD2 (5 bases each). Between the trimmed V and J ends, which lost 4 bases and 0 bases, there was a span of 11 bases. The CDR3 runs to 15 residues. Germline CDR1 reads SGDLS; CDR2 reads YYNGEE.

The chain employs TRBV19 and TRBJ2-3; 9 bases are a match to TRBD2. V lost 4 bases to trimming and J lost 3 bases; unmatched junction nucleotides: 5. Germline V gene lookup returns CDR1 LNHDA and CDR2 SQIVND (reference sequence). CDR3 size: 15 residues. Here the CDR3 reads CASSTSGRITDTQYF. CDR3 sequence (DNA): TGTGCCAGTAGTACCAGCGGGAGGATAACAGATACGCAGTATTTT.

The chain joins TRBV18 to TRBJ2-7; a weak D match, TRBD1 (5 bases). The CDR3 is made up of 14 amino acids. Germline CDR1 reads KGHSH; CDR2 reads LQKENI. Between the trimmed V and J ends, which lost 0 bases and 7 bases, there was a span of 13 bases. The CDR3 DNA reads as TGTGCCAGCTCACCACCGGGGCCACGGGTTGAGCAGTACTTC. Its translation is CASSPPGPRVEQYF.

The chain is built from TRBV29-1 and TRBJ2-7; D uncertain. The V gene's germline CDR1 is SQVTM and CDR2 ANQGSEA. The CDR3 runs to 10 residues. V was clipped by 4 bases and J by 3 bases, with 4 bases between them. This CDR3 is CSVGNYEQYF. Here the CDR3 DNA reads TGCAGCGTTGGTAACTACGAGCAGTACTTC.

The CDR3 DNA reads TGTGCCAGCAGTAGGACAGGGAATCAGCCCCAGCATTTT. It translates to CASSRTGNQPQHF. The chain joins TRBV27 to TRBJ1-5, with 8 bases lining up with TRBD1. The CDR3 is made up of 13 amino acids. Trimming removed 5 bases from V and 4 bases from J; junction bases left unmatched: 1. CDR1 and CDR2 (germline): MNHEY, SMNVEV (reference sequence).

The chain employs TRBV15 and TRBJ2-1; 15 positions agree with TRBD2. This CDR3 spans 17 amino acids. The V and J ends lost 6 bases and 9 bases, in that order; junction bases with no gene match: 12. CDR1 is LNHNV, CDR2 YYDKDF, per germline (reference sequence). CDR3 loop: CATRTPGLAGGRAEQFF. CDR3 nucleotides: TGTGCCACCAGAACTCCGGGACTAGCGGGAGGTCGGGCTGAGCAGTTCTTC.

This chain uses TRBV7-2 with TRBJ2-7; no clear D gene. V was trimmed by 4 bases and J by 1 base, leaving 8 bases between them. The germline CDR1 and CDR2 sequences are SGHTA and FQGNSA. The CDR3 is 13 amino acids. CDR3 in amino acids: CASSSDKSYEQYF. As DNA, the CDR3 is TGTGCCAGCAGCTCCGACAAGTCCTACGAGCAGTACTTC.

The chain couples TRBV11-3 to TRBJ2-1, with D possibly being TRBD1 or TRBD2 (5 bases each). The V and J ends lost 4 bases and 0 bases respectively, with 13 bases between them. The CDR3 runs 16 residues. Germline V CDR1 and CDR2: SGHNT, YENEEA. The CDR3 DNA follows: TGTGCCAGCAGCTCGGGGACCCTTTCCTCCTACAATGAGCAGTTCTTC. Translating it yields CASSSGTLSSYNEQFF.

This chain joins TRBV10-2 and TRBJ2-7, with unresolved D. The V end was cut by 6 bases, the J end by 1 base, with 7 bases between. Looked up from germline, CDR1 is WSHSY and CDR2 is SAAADI. The CDR3 is made up of 12 amino acids. CDR3: CASRDGSYEQYF. CDR3 nucleotide sequence: TGCGCCAGCAGGGATGGTTCCTACGAGCAGTACTTC.

Remarks on this clone: A much larger clone differs from this one at a single base, so this may be a read error. The same CDR3 can be traced to other DNA sequences in this sample. The chain recombines TRBV6-5 with TRBJ2-2; no firm D call. Germline-derived CDR1 and CDR2 are MNHEY and SVGAGI. With 3 bases removed from V and 0 bases from J, the gap between germline ends came to 5 bases. There are 14 residues in the CDR3. The CDR3 protein is CASSYGPNTGELFF. The CDR3 DNA sequence: TGTGCCAGCAGTTATGGTCCGAACACCGGGGAGCTGTTTTTT.

Only a few counts were recorded for this clone. The chain employs TRBV4-1 and TRBJ2-3, with a possible D match to TRBD1 (6 bases). The CDR3 runs 17 residues. The germline V gene encodes CDR1 MGHRA and CDR2 YSYEKL. The ends were cut back, 4 bases at V and 0 bases at J, with 17 bases in the middle. The CDR3 nucleotides are TGCGCCAGCAGCCCCTTGGACAGCTGGGGAAGCACAGATACGCAGTATTTT. Amino acids: CASSPLDSWGSTDTQYF.

This sequence joins TRBV6-5 and TRBJ1-6; tentative D call: TRBD1 (5 bases). Germline V lookup: CDR1 MNHEY, CDR2 SVGAGI. The CDR3 runs to 14 residues. V lost 6 bases and J 5 bases, leaving 11 bases between the germline ends. The CDR3 DNA reads TGTGCCAGCAGAAGGGACTCGAATAATTCACCCCTCCACTTT. Its translation: CASRRDSNNSPLHF.

V and J are TRBV6-5 and TRBJ2-7; 7 bases are shared with TRBD2. V shed 6 bases, J shed 0 bases, and the junction held 8 bases outside the gene matches. Germline CDR1 MNHEY, CDR2 SVGAGI. CDR3 length: 15 residues. CDR3 region: CASSGTNQHSYEQYF. DNA of the CDR3: TGTGCCAGCAGCGGGACTAACCAACACTCCTACGAGCAGTACTTC.

This rearrangement joins TRBV7-2 to TRBJ2-7; TRBD2 is a possible D gene (6 bases). CDR3 length: 17 amino acids. Germline CDR1 SGHTA, CDR2 FQGNSA. Deletions cut 4 bases from V and 3 bases from J, with 22 bases between. The CDR3 sequence is CASSYDGTPGSFYEQYF. The CDR3 nucleotides are TGTGCCAGCAGCTATGATGGGACTCCGGGGAGTTTCTACGAGCAGTACTTC.

The chain joins TRBV18 to TRBJ2-1, with 16 bases matching TRBD2. The CDR3 is made up of 16 amino acids. J gave up 7 bases and V 3 bases, and 3 bases lay outside the gene matches. CDR1 KGHSH and CDR2 LQKENI come from the germline V gene. This CDR3 is CASSPSGLAGGNEQFF. For the CDR3, the DNA is TGTGCCAGCTCACCTTCGGGACTAGCGGGAGGGAATGAGCAGTTCTTC.